This is a list of T cell receptor beta chains from one sample in a study of blood T cell repertoires in COVID-19. TCRdb's table, derived via immunoSEQ multiplex PCR, lists solely in-frame clones and lacks some. Of 100,000 to 150,000 clones detected, approximately 85% appear once; the ten largest clones hold about 6.2%. Material for sequencing was peripheral blood. The receptors were sampled from an elderly man with active or convalescent COVID-19. CDR3s include the opening cysteine and the closing phenylalanine or tryptophan. A D gene is named only where the DNA matches it firmly. Clone size is not always given. Where it is, it says once, few, many or a class for expanded clones.

cdr3_aa: CASSLAYSDNEQFF
cdr3_nt: TGTGCCAGCAGCTTAGCCTACTCGGACAATGAGCAGTTCTTC
d_call: -
v_call: TRBV7-2
j_call: TRBJ2-1
clone_size: -

cdr3_aa: CASSQTRGNTEAFF
cdr3_nt: TGTGCCAGCAGTCAAACACGGGGGAACACTGAAGCTTTCTTT
d_call: -
v_call: TRBV28
j_call: TRBJ1-1
clone_size: -

cdr3_aa: CAIADYNEQFF
cdr3_nt: TGTGCCATCGCGGATTACAATGAGCAGTTCTTC
d_call: -
v_call: TRBV10-3
j_call: TRBJ2-1
clone_size: -

cdr3_aa: CAWSDWHTGGGQPQHF
cdr3_nt: TGTGCCTGGAGTGATTGGCACACAGGGGGCGGTCAGCCCCAGCATTTT
d_call: TRBD1
v_call: TRBV30
j_call: TRBJ1-5
clone_size: -

cdr3_aa: CASREGTASNYGYTF
cdr3_nt: TGTGCCAGCAGGGAGGGGACAGCTTCTAACTATGGCTACACCTTC
d_call: TRBD1
v_call: TRBV6-5
j_call: TRBJ1-2
clone_size: -

cdr3_aa: CSVSTSGRSDTQYF
cdr3_nt: TGCAGCGTTTCGACTAGCGGGAGGTCAGATACGCAGTATTTT
d_call: TRBD2
v_call: TRBV29-1
j_call: TRBJ2-3
clone_size: -

cdr3_aa: CASTSDTQYF
cdr3_nt: TGTGCCAGCACGTCAGATACGCAGTATTTT
d_call: -
v_call: TRBV6-5
j_call: TRBJ2-3
clone_size: -

cdr3_aa: CASTPRYAGGRETQYF
cdr3_nt: TGTGCCAGTACCCCGCGGTACGCGGGAGGGCGAGAGACCCAGTACTTC
d_call: TRBD2
v_call: TRBV19
j_call: TRBJ2-5
clone_size: -

cdr3_aa: CASSDRTGGAYEQYF
cdr3_nt: TGTGCCAGCAGCGACAGGACAGGGGGCGCGTACGAGCAGTACTTC
d_call: TRBD1
v_call: TRBV5-4
j_call: TRBJ2-7
clone_size: -

cdr3_aa: CASSTQGSGTEAFF
cdr3_nt: TGCGCCAGCAGCACACAGGGGTCGGGCACTGAAGCTTTCTTT
d_call: TRBD1
v_call: TRBV5-1
j_call: TRBJ1-1
clone_size: -

cdr3_aa: CASSRQGMNTEAFF
cdr3_nt: TGTGCCAGCTCCCGACAGGGGATGAACACTGAAGCTTTCTTT
d_call: TRBD1
v_call: TRBV18
j_call: TRBJ1-1
clone_size: -

cdr3_aa: CAWTQRESSPLHF
cdr3_nt: TGTGCCTGGACCCAGAGGGAGTCCTCACCCCTCCACTTT
d_call: -
v_call: TRBV30
j_call: TRBJ1-6
clone_size: -

cdr3_aa: CASSLGQDGEQYF
cdr3_nt: TGTGCCAGCAGCTTAGGACAGGATGGCGAGCAGTACTTC
d_call: -
v_call: TRBV7-2
j_call: TRBJ2-7
clone_size: few

cdr3_aa: CASSSRLAGGPSAYEQYF
cdr3_nt: TGTGCCAGCTCCTCGAGACTAGCGGGAGGGCCGAGTGCCTACGAGCAGTACTTC
d_call: TRBD2
v_call: TRBV27
j_call: TRBJ2-7
clone_size: -

cdr3_aa: CSVDPSGGAVDTQYF
cdr3_nt: TGCAGCGTTGATCCCAGCGGGGGGGCGGTAGATACGCAGTATTTT
d_call: TRBD2
v_call: TRBV29-1
j_call: TRBJ2-3
clone_size: -

cdr3_aa: CASSTLRDRGPGYTF
cdr3_nt: TGTGCCAGTAGTACCCTAAGGGACAGGGGGCCTGGCTACACCTTC
d_call: TRBD1
v_call: TRBV19
j_call: TRBJ1-2
clone_size: -

cdr3_aa: CASSTGTGVAGELFF
cdr3_nt: TGTGCCAGCAGCACCGGGACAGGGGTCGCCGGGGAGCTGTTTTTT
d_call: TRBD1
v_call: TRBV5-6
j_call: TRBJ2-2
clone_size: -

cdr3_aa: CATSASRDSYNEQFF
cdr3_nt: TGTGCCACCAGTGCCTCCCGGGACTCCTACAATGAGCAGTTCTTC
d_call: -
v_call: TRBV24-1
j_call: TRBJ2-1
clone_size: -

cdr3_aa: CAWGGQGKSPLHF
cdr3_nt: TGTGCCTGGGGGGGACAGGGGAAATCACCCCTCCACTTT
d_call: TRBD1
v_call: TRBV30
j_call: TRBJ1-6
clone_size: few